Listed below are T cell receptor beta chains from one sample, sequenced in a study of cytomegalovirus exposure and HLA in healthy donors. Here immunoSEQ multiplex PCR was the method, and the copy in TCRdb shows in-frame clones only, minus some. The sample yields 110,000 to 150,000 clones, roughly four fifths seen once. Source material: PBMCs. These receptors originate from a woman aged 25 to 39 in good health and CMV-seronegative. The CDR3 runs from the conserved cysteine through the conserved F or W. The D gene is left open where the match is weak. Size is omitted from some rows. Given values are once, few, many or a class for expanded clones.

TRBJ2-7	-	TRBV27	-	CASSLQLSGALAYEQYF
TRBJ1-6	TRBD1	TRBV6-5	few	CASSYRDSNSPLHF
TRBJ1-2	-	TRBV7-3	few	CASSLPQTF
TRBJ2-5	-	TRBV28	-	CASSCSGRGETQYF
TRBJ2-7	-	TRBV28	-	CASSPSGESYEQYF
TRBJ2-4	-	TRBV5-4	-	CASSFQGQRDIQYF
TRBJ2-1	-	TRBV11-2	-	CASSPYSFLYNEQFF
TRBJ1-1	TRBD1	TRBV2	-	CASRRGRENTEAFF
TRBJ1-2	-	TRBV19	-	CASTEGQKRPYGYTF
TRBJ2-2	-	TRBV7-6	-	CATEGSTGELFF
TRBJ2-1	TRBD2	TRBV6-5	once	CASRASGENEQFF
TRBJ2-5	-	TRBV6-6	-	CASSPGAQETQYF
TRBJ1-6	TRBD1	TRBV28	-	CASSLDRGDSPLHF
TRBJ2-6	-	TRBV10-3	-	CATARDSGANVLTF
TRBJ1-5	-	TRBV15	-	CATSRDRLSQPQHF
TRBJ2-3	-	TRBV6-5	-	CASFSQGNVTQYF
TRBJ2-5	-	TRBV7-9	-	CASSLLGGPEETQYF
TRBJ1-4	-	TRBV10-3	many	CAISESGGQIVEKLFF
TRBJ1-6	TRBD1	TRBV14	once	CASSRGDRGNSPLHF
TRBJ1-2	-	TRBV7-2	medium-sized	CASSLARTANYGYTF
TRBJ1-1	TRBD1	TRBV5-1	few	CASSLGDRGSSEAFF